Sequencing of this T cell receptor beta chain was carried out in a study of blood T cell repertoires in COVID-19. Overall study context: Whether acute or convalescent, the COVID-19 samples came from the United States, Italy and Spain. From T cells, B-cell-depleted T cells, or PBMCs came the material, which was cDNA or gDNA.

As originally analysed: Reference gene primer amplification gave estimated nucleated cell counts. Assay: immunoSEQ multiplex PCR; the TCRdb copy retains only in-frame clones and omits some. Clone size and V and J calls were adopted from that table, with D and trimming inferred from the DNA. This table has roughly 73,000 clones, 70% to 90% appearing once. V lost 5 bases and J lost 2; bases outside the gene matches: 2. The V gene's germline CDR1 is MDHEN and CDR2 SYDVKM. There are 13 residues in the CDR3. The rearrangement links TRBV28 to TRBJ1-2, with TRBD1 matching 7 bases. The source material was peripheral blood. The origin of this receptor is an older man with active or convalescent COVID-19. CDR3 DNA sequence: TGTGCCAGCAGTCCGGGACAGAACTATGGCTACACCTTC. Translated, it gives CASSPGQNYGYTF.